One and the same sample provided the 22 T cell receptor beta chains below, sequenced in a study of T cells in Graves' hyperthyroidism and ophthalmopathy. Amplification yielded TCR beta CDR3 regions, with RNA transcripts as the source. The TCR CDR3 was amplified in a first-round RT-PCR using the HTBI primer set. Each CDR3 protein gets one entry after TCRdb re-called the multiplex PCR reads with MiXCR. The data show fewer than 650,000 distinct CDR3 sequences, with 46% seen just once and about 40% held by the top ten. The sample was peripheral blood or thyroid tissue (not recorded which). The receptors shown here come from an adult woman with Graves' disease, either hyperthyroidism or ophthalmopathy (not recorded which).

The gene calls are TRBV15 and TRBJ2-5, with D hard to call. This CDR3 spans 15 amino acids. V gave up 0 bases and J gave up 5 bases, with 13 bases separating them. Germline V gene sequence: CDR1 LNHNV, CDR2 YYDKDF (reference sequence). This CDR3 is CATSRDLGPGETQYF. CDR3 bases: TGTGCCACCAGCAGAGATTTGGGTCCCGGGGAGACCCAGTACTTC.

The table lists this clonotype with many counts. The chain combines TRBV24-1 with TRBJ2-5; weak D call: TRBD2 (7 bases). Germline loops: CDR1 KGHDR, CDR2 SFDVKD. CDR3 size: 15 residues. V was shortened by 0 bases and J by 4 bases, with 11 bases between the two germline ends. The chain's CDR3 is CATSDLGGGPETQYF. Written as DNA, the CDR3 is TGTGCCACCAGTGATTTGGGGGGGGGGCCAGAGACCCAGTACTTC.

This clonotype was seen once. J is TRBJ2-7 and V is TRBV9, with TRBD1 matching over 9 bases. V lost 3 bases and J lost 4; bases outside the gene matches: 8. Germline loops: CDR1 SGDLS, CDR2 YYNGEE. This CDR3 has 15 amino acids. The CDR3 DNA reads TGTGCCAGCAGCGCAGAGGGGACAGGGTTTTACGAGCAGTACTTC. Its protein product is CASSAEGTGFYEQYF. The full variable domain, completed using reference TRBV9 and TRBJ2-7, is DSGVTQTPKHLITATGQRVTLRCSPRSGDLSVYWYQQSLDQGLQFLIQYYNGEERAKGNILERFSAQQFPDLHSELNLSSLELGDSALYFCASSAEGTGFYEQYFGPGTRLTVT.

This sequence joins TRBV7-8 and TRBJ1-6, with D possibly TRBD1 on 6 matching bases. The CDR3 covers 15 residues. Trimming pared 1 base from V and 7 bases from J, leaving 11 bases between. Germline CDR1 reads SGHVS; CDR2 reads FQNEAQ. CDR3 region: CASSLVPGENSPLHF. In nucleotides, the CDR3 is TGTGCCAGCAGCTTAGTCCCAGGGGAGAATTCACCCCTCCACTTT.

The chain carries TRBV4-2 and TRBJ1-1; tentatively, D is TRBD1 (6 bases). Germline CDR1 LGHNA, CDR2 YNFKEQ. This CDR3 contains 14 residues. Trimming removed 2 bases at V and 5 bases at J, with 12 bases between. CDR3 loop: CASSQNREGTEAFF. The CDR3 DNA reads TGTGCCAGCAGCCAAAACAGGGAAGGTACTGAAGCTTTCTTT.

At least ten counts were recorded for this clonotype. The rearrangement uses TRBV6-6 and TRBJ1-5, with 9 positions matching TRBD1. V dropped 11 bases and J dropped 6; count of bases not matched to a gene: 8. The germline V gene has CDR1 MNHNY and CDR2 SVGAGI (reference sequence). This CDR3 spans 13 amino acids. The DNA for the CDR3 is TGTGCCTCTACGGGACAGGGTGGTCAGCCCCAGCATTTT. It codes for CASTGQGGQPQHF.

This clonotype was found many times. The chain links TRBV4-1 to TRBJ1-2; D is unclear. The CDR3 sequence is 13 residues long. The ends were cut back, 3 bases at V and 4 bases at J, with 9 bases in the middle. Per germline, CDR1 MGHRA and CDR2 YSYEKL. The CDR3 DNA reads as TGCGCCAGCAGCCATGAACCGGGCTATGGCTACACCTTC. This gives the protein CASSHEPGYGYTF.

As to this clonotype: Because the CDR3 is missing its conserved closing phenylalanine or tryptophan, this is likely a read error. The DNA is omitted, as the CDR3 cannot be located on it reliably, and the CDR3 follows TCRdb's listing. The chain joins TRBV5-5 to TRBJ1-2; the table calls TRBD1, which could not be checked here. The CDR3 is 9 amino acids in total, end residues counted. Germline V gives CDR1 SGHKS, CDR2 YYEKEE (reference sequence). CDR3 sequence: CASSSWDTP.

The V and J genes are TRBV5-1 and TRBJ1-6; possibly TRBD1 for D (6 bases). V shed 4 bases and J shed 8 bases, with 13 bases lying between them. The germline gives CDR1 SGHRS, CDR2 YFSETQ. This CDR3 has 14 residues. The CDR3 loop is CASSAGQRDSPLHF. Here the CDR3 DNA reads TGCGCCAGCAGCGCGGGACAAAGGGATTCACCCCTCCACTTT.

This clonotype was found a few times. Here the CDR3 DNA reads TGTGCCAGCAGCCTCCTGGGGGGCCAAGAGACCCAGTACTTC. The encoded protein is CASSLLGGQETQYF. The V call is TRBV28, the J call TRBJ2-5; a possible D gene is TRBD2 (6 bases). The CDR3 extends over 14 amino acids. The germline V and J ends were trimmed by 6 bases and 1 base, with 12 bases remaining between them. Per the germline V gene, CDR1 is MDHEN and CDR2 is SYDVKM.

This clonotype was recorded at least ten times. This rearrangement joins TRBV19 to TRBJ2-7, with D possibly TRBD2 on 7 matching bases. The germline V and J ends were trimmed by 1 base and 7 bases, with 17 bases remaining between them. Germline values: CDR1 LNHDA, CDR2 SQIVND (reference sequence). This CDR3 region has 15 residues. CDR3 protein: CASSIAGRGAGEQYF. The DNA for the CDR3 is TGTGCCAGTAGTATAGCTGGCAGGGGAGCGGGAGAGCAGTACTTC.

This clonotype appeared many times. The V call is TRBV20-1, the J call TRBJ2-7; 9 bases are shared with TRBD2. J was trimmed by 0 bases and V by 0 bases; bases with no gene match: 6. This CDR3 has 16 amino acids. Germline assignment: CDR1 DFQATT and CDR2 SNEGSKA (reference sequence). CDR3 loop: CSARDPSGASSYEQYF. The CDR3 coding sequence is TGCAGTGCTAGAGACCCTAGCGGGGCTAGCTCCTACGAGCAGTACTTC.

In its sample, this clonotype was seen many times. V usage is TRBV20-1 and J usage is TRBJ1-1; D remains ambiguous. Germline lookup yields CDR1 DFQATT and CDR2 SNEGSKA (reference sequence). Trimming shortened V by 3 bases and J by 4 bases, and 15 bases separated the two germline ends. This CDR3 has 14 amino acids. The CDR3 sequence is CSARGSVDSTEAFF. In DNA form, the CDR3 reads TGCAGTGCTAGGGGGTCGGTCGACTCCACTGAAGCTTTCTTT.

This chain uses TRBV10-3 with TRBJ1-1; D is unresolved. The V gene's germline CDR1 is ENHRY and CDR2 SYGVKD. The CDR3 runs 13 residues. V was trimmed by 4 bases and J by 11 bases, leaving 17 bases between them. The DNA for the CDR3 is TGTGCCATCAGTGCTAGGATAAAGGTTGGGGCTTTCTTT. Protein product: CAISARIKVGAFF.

This sequence joins TRBV15 and TRBJ2-7; D remains ambiguous. Trimming shortened V by 0 bases and J by 4 bases, and 7 bases separated the two germline ends. CDR1 and CDR2 (germline): LNHNV, YYDKDF (reference sequence). The CDR3 sequence is 13 residues long. CDR3 nucleotide sequence: TGTGCCACCAGCAGAGATCAACAGTACGAGCAGTACTTC. It translates to CATSRDQQYEQYF.

This clonotype came up many times. The rearrangement uses TRBV7-9 and TRBJ1-2, with 7 bases fitting TRBD1. Per the germline V gene, CDR1 is SEHNR and CDR2 is FQNEAQ (reference sequence). CDR3 length equals 14 residues. V dropped 3 bases and J dropped 6; count of bases not matched to a gene: 7. This CDR3 reads CASSFRDSADGYTF. The CDR3 nucleotides are TGTGCCAGCAGCTTTAGGGACAGCGCGGATGGCTACACCTTC.

V is TRBV25-1 and J is TRBJ2-7, with D uncertain. The CDR3 totals 12 residues. V dropped 5 bases and J dropped 4 bases, with 9 bases sitting between them. CDR1 and CDR2 (germline): MGHDK, SYGVNS. The CDR3 DNA reads as TGTGCCAGCAGTACGATTGGGTACGAGCAGTACTTC. It codes for CASSTIGYEQYF.

This clonotype was observed a few times. The rearrangement joins TRBV29-1 to TRBJ1-4; D might be TRBD1 (5 bases). The CDR3 totals 14 residues. CDR1 is SQVTM, CDR2 ANQGSEA, per germline. V lost 4 bases and J lost 10, with 19 bases in between. CDR3 sequence: CSVVSGDSPLKLFF. The CDR3 region has the DNA TGCAGCGTTGTTTCCGGTGACAGCCCGCTAAAACTGTTTTTT.

CDR3 coding DNA: TGTGCCAGCAGCTGGAGACAGGGGAATAATTCACCCCTCCACTTT. Its translation is CASSWRQGNNSPLHF. The rearrangement links TRBV7-2 to TRBJ1-6; 8 bases align to TRBD1. The V gene's germline CDR1 is SGHTA and CDR2 FQGNSA. CDR3 size: 15 residues. V lost 4 bases, J lost 5 bases, and 4 bases stayed unmatched.

This clonotype occurred a few times. The chain employs TRBV7-3 and TRBJ2-7, with 8 nucleotides matching TRBD2. This CDR3 is built from 14 residues. The J segment lost 4 bases and the V segment lost 6 bases, leaving 8 bases of the junction unmatched. Germline V gives CDR1 SGHTA, CDR2 FQGTGA. CDR3 protein: CASSSSSGSYEQYF. CDR3 sequence (DNA): TGTGCCAGCAGTAGTTCCAGCGGGAGTTACGAGCAGTACTTC. Drawing the rest from reference TRBV7-3 and TRBJ2-7, the complete variable domain is GAGVSQTPSNKVTEKGKYVELRCDPISGHTALYWYRQSLGQGPEFLIYFQGTGAADDSGLPNDRFFAVRPEGSVSTLKIQRTERGDSAVYLCASSSSSGSYEQYFGPGTRLTVT.

Many counts were recorded for this clonotype. The V gene is TRBV2, the J gene TRBJ1-6; unclear D gene. CDR1 is SNHLY, CDR2 FYNNEI, per germline. This CDR3 region has 14 residues. The V end lost 6 bases, the J end lost 0 bases, and 6 bases lay between the germline ends. The CDR3: CASSSSSYNSPLHF. CDR3 bases: TGTGCCAGCAGCTCAAGCTCCTATAATTCACCCCTCCACTTT.

The chain is built from TRBV7-2 and TRBJ2-6; no clear D. V lost 3 bases and J 0 bases, leaving 3 bases between the germline ends. The CDR3 extends over 14 amino acids. The V gene's germline CDR1 is SGHTA and CDR2 FQGNSA. DNA of the CDR3: TGTGCCAGCAGCTTTGACTCTGGGGCCAACGTCCTGACTTTC. It encodes CASSFDSGANVLTF.